Following are 10 T cell receptor beta chains from one sample sequenced in a study of CXCR3-negative and CXCR3-positive naive CD8 T cells. The study's findings and limits: When CXCR3-positive naive cells were set against CXCR3-negative naive cells, the former had more hydrophobic TRB CDR3s.

The antigens these receptors bind are not known. Via 5' RACE with UMI labels, TRB cDNA libraries were prepared. From the 5' RACE reads, TCRdb lists one entry per CDR3 protein and no DNA. This repertoire comprises some 150,000 distinct CDR3 sequences; its ten largest clones make up 0.4% to 0.45%. Specimen: naive CXCR3+ CD8+ T cells from blood. Subset reported: CD45RO-CCR7+CD27+CD95- naive CD8+ T cells expressing CXCR3 (TNR3+). The receptors shown here come from a human donor in good health. Some clones in this sample may be carry-over from other donors' samples.

The chain links TRBV28 to TRBJ1-1. Germline V lookup: CDR1 MDHEN, CDR2 SYDVKM. The CDR3 length is 14 residues. CDR3: CASSWRGGRTEAFF.

This chain links TRBV20-1 with TRBJ2-7; no DNA is available, so the TRBD2 call from TCRdb remains unchecked. Per germline, CDR1 DFQATT and CDR2 SNEGSKA (reference sequence). The CDR3 loop spans 15 amino acids. This chain's CDR3 is CSAIDRKRGTYEQYF.

The chain is built from TRBV30 and TRBJ1-1; absent DNA, TCRdb's TRBD1 call cannot be checked. Germline V lookup: CDR1 GTSNPN, CDR2 SVGIG (reference sequence). CDR3 length: 13 amino acids. CDR3: CAWSVDRGAEAFF.

The chain combines TRBV6-5 with TRBJ2-2; there is no DNA to check the TCRdb D call of TRBD1. The CDR3 length is 15 residues. CDR1 and CDR2 (germline): MNHEY, SVGAGI. The CDR3 loop is CASSYLGGSTGELFF.

The chain employs TRBV28 and TRBJ1-1. The CDR3 sequence is 18 residues long. The germline CDR1 and CDR2 sequences are MDHEN and SYDVKM. CDR3 in amino acids: CASSLLAGNSLEGTEAFF.

CDR3 region: CASRGTGTSGAEGETQYF. This chain connects TRBV2 to TRBJ2-5; lacking DNA, the TRBD2 call made by TCRdb goes unchecked. This CDR3 contains 18 residues. CDR1 SNHLY and CDR2 FYNNEI come from the germline V gene.

V and J are TRBV15 and TRBJ1-4. Germline V gene data show CDR1 as LNHNV and CDR2 as YYDKDF (reference sequence). The CDR3 covers 17 residues. The chain's CDR3 is CATSRDSLGWANEKLFF.

The CDR3 here is CSAVRSSGLAGGPYLTDTQYF. The V and J genes are TRBV20-1 and TRBJ2-3; TCRdb's assignment of TRBD2 cannot be checked, as there is no DNA. Germline CDR1 and CDR2: DFQATT and SNEGSKA (reference sequence). The CDR3 is 21 residues long.

The genes are TRBV27 and TRBJ2-2; TCRdb outputs TRBD1, but without DNA this stays unchecked. The CDR3 sequence is 15 residues long. Germline CDR1 is MNHEY and CDR2 is SMNVEV (reference sequence). CDR3 in amino acids: CASTQVPLNTGELFF.

This chain joins TRBV28 and TRBJ2-7; no DNA is available, so the TRBD2 call from TCRdb remains unchecked. The CDR3 has 14 amino acids. CDR1 is MDHEN, CDR2 SYDVKM, per germline. CDR3: CASRTSGMAYEQYF. Supplemented by reference TRBV28 and TRBJ2-7, the full variable domain reads DVKVTQSSRYLVKRTGEKVFLECVQDMDHENMFWYRQDPGLGLRLIYFSYDVKMKEKGDIPEGYSVSREKKERFSLILESASTNQTSMYLCASRTSGMAYEQYFGPGTRLTVT.